The entry below describes one T cell receptor beta chain. The source of the sample is a study of blood T cell repertoires in COVID-19. At the level of the study: Some COVID-19 samples were acute and others convalescent; all came from the United States, Italy and Spain. The analysed material was cDNA or gDNA that came from T cells, B-cell-depleted T cells, or PBMCs.

Seattle's enrolled individuals joined amid active infection and were then monitored longitudinally. Source study methods: Nucleated cell counts were estimated from reference gene primer amplification. The protocol was immunoSEQ multiplex PCR, while the TCRdb copy is restricted to in-frame clones and leaves out a portion. V, J and clone size reflect that table, while D and trimming were determined from the DNA. This sample has fewer than 500,000 clones, with roughly 89% found just once. This CDR3 is built from 12 residues. Germline lookup yields CDR1 WNHNN and CDR2 SYGVQD (reference sequence). V gave up 3 bases and J gave up 8 bases, with 10 bases separating them.

V usage is TRBV10-1 and J usage is TRBJ1-2, with D unresolved. This clonotype was sampled from a young man with COVID-19, enrolled during active disease. The source material was peripheral blood. CDR3: CASSDLGRGYTF. The CDR3 DNA sequence: TGCGCCAGCAGTGACCTGGGCCGCGGCTACACCTTC.